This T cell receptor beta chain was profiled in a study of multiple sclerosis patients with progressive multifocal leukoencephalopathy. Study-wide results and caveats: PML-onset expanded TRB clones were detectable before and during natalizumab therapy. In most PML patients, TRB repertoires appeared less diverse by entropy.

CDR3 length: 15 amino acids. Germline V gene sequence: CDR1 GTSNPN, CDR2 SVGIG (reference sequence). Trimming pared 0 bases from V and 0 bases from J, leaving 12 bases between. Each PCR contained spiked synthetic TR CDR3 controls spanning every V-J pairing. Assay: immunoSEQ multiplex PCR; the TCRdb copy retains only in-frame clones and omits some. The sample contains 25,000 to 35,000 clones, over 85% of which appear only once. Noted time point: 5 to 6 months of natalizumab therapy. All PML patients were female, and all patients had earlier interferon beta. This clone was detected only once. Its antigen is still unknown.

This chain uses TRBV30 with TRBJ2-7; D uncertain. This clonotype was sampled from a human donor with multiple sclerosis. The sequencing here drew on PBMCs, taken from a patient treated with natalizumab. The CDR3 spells CAWSVGSYSSYEQYF. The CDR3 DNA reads TGTGCCTGGAGTGTAGGCTCTTACAGCTCCTACGAGCAGTACTTC.